Sequencing of this TCR beta chain was carried out in a study of regulatory T cells in long-lasting Graves disease. The CDR3 totals 13 residues. CDR1 and CDR2 (germline): LGHDT, YNNKEL (reference sequence). The germline V and J ends were trimmed by 3 bases and 9 bases, with 12 bases remaining between them. Time point indicated: newly diagnosed GD, antithyroid drugs for less than 3 months. PBMC-extracted RNA yielded the TCR library. It was by American Thyroid Association guidelines that Graves' disease was diagnosed. iRepertoire HTBI primers and Arm-PCR of CDR3 regions built TCR beta libraries. In the original processing: Overall, samples carried 60 to 65 TRBV and 13 to 15 TRBJ segments. TCRdb reanalysed the multiplex PCR reads using MiXCR and keeps one entry per CDR3 protein. TCRdb's processing, not the authors' own work, is the source of the V and J calls. The table lists around 360,000 distinct CDR3 sequences, about 16% of them singletons, with around 20% in the top ten.

In this sample, this clonotype turned up many times. These data were also reused for a study on T cells in Graves' hyperthyroidism and ophthalmopathy.

Sequenced here: peripheral blood mononuclear cells (PBMCs), sampled at new diagnosis, from a patient treated with antithyroid drugs. This clonotype was sampled from a young woman with Graves disease. The chain links TRBV3-1 to TRBJ2-1; no definite D call. In DNA, the CDR3 is TGTGCCAGCAGCCATCAACTCGCGAGTGAGCAGTTCTTC. It is translated as CASSHQLASEQFF.